This TCR beta chain was captured in a study of cytomegalovirus exposure and HLA in healthy donors. General study findings and limits: The study flagged some 170 TCR beta chains as cytomegalovirus-associated.

TCRdb's copy holds only in-frame clones and misses some; the assay was immunoSEQ multiplex PCR. The sample gives under 250,000 clones, approximately 84% of which show up once; about 12% is in the top ten. This clone was seen only once. The antigen is undetermined. Trimming left V 0 bases short and J 8 bases short, with 8 bases between. CDR1 and CDR2 from the germline V gene are MNHEY and SVGAGI. CDR3 length: 13 residues. This chain connects TRBV6-5 to TRBJ1-5; D gene unclear. Sequencing used PBMCs. The TCR sequence derives from a man between 18 and 29 years old in good health and CMV-seropositive. CDR3: CASSYSSSEPQHF. Written as DNA, the CDR3 is TGTGCCAGCAGTTACTCTTCCTCGGAGCCCCAGCATTTT.